This T cell receptor beta chain was documented in a study of blood T cell repertoires in COVID-19. Study at large: PBMCs, B-cell-depleted T cells, or T cells provided the cDNA or gDNA that made up the material.

In the original analysis: Estimation of nucleated cell counts was performed using reference gene primer amplification. Profiled with immunoSEQ multiplex PCR; TCRdb holds only in-frame clones, not every one. V, J and clone size were drawn from that table, and D and trimming were deduced from the DNA. Of over 95,000 clones in the sample, about 89% are singletons; the top ten hold 15% to 20%. This clone was detected only once. The CDR3 covers 13 residues. Germline V gene sequence: CDR1 ENHRY, CDR2 SYGVKD. Trimming cost V 8 bases and J 0 bases, with 8 bases left between them. The gene calls are TRBV10-3 and TRBJ1-5; D uncertain. The receptor was isolated from a human donor with acute or convalescent COVID-19. The donor label of this sample is uncertain. Sequencing was performed on peripheral blood. In DNA form, the CDR3 reads TGTGCCATCGGGAGGAATAGCAATCAGCCCCAGCATTTT. Translation gives CAIGRNSNQPQHF.